This TCR beta chain was identified during a study of a mutant IDH1 vaccine in newly diagnosed glioma. Study-level background: Eight vaccine doses were administered to patients at weeks 1, 3, 5, 7, 11, 15, 19 and 23. Patients arrived already treated with radiotherapy, temozolomide, or both, most having had both. The study's findings and limits: Pseudoprogression appeared independent of alterations in top peripheral clonotypes.

Notes on this clone: Its matching antigen is unknown.

The CDR3 is 14 residues long. Germline V gene sequence: CDR1 SGHVS, CDR2 FNYEAQ. The V gene lost 0 bases and the J gene lost 4 bases, with 9 bases spanning the gap. The protocol was immunoSEQ multiplex PCR, while the TCRdb copy is restricted to in-frame clones and leaves out a portion. This sample has roughly 40,000 clones, with about 89% found just once. Time point denoted: week 5, during vaccination. Alongside topical imiquimod, each dose of vaccine comprised 300 ug of mutant IDH1 20-mer peptide. Sequenced here: PBMCs, sampled from a glioma patient whose treatment included an IDH1 peptide vaccine. The V and J genes are TRBV7-6 and TRBJ1-1, with no clear D. The sequence came from a man in his forties or fifties with glioma. The CDR3 DNA reads as TGTGCCAGCAGCTTAGCAGGGATCGGCACTGAAGCTTTCTTT. Its protein is CASSLAGIGTEAFF.